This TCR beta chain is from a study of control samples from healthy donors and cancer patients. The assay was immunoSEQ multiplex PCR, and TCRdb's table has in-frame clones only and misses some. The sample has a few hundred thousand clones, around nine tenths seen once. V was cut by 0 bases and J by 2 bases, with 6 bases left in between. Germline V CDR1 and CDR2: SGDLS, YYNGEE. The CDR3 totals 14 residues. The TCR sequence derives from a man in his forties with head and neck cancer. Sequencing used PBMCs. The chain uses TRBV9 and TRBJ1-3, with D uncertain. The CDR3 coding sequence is TGTGCCAGCAGCGTAGTTGAGACTGGAAACACCATATATTTT. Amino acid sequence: CASSVVETGNTIYF.